This T cell receptor beta chain appears in the sequencing data of a study of neurological immune-mediated disorders. Study information: In a group of around 34 multiple sclerosis patients, roughly 30 had the relapsing-remitting type and 3 had the secondary progressive type.

Looked up from germline, CDR1 is LNHNV and CDR2 is YYDKDF (reference sequence). Trimming took 1 base from V and 7 from J, leaving 5 bases between them. The CDR3 runs 12 residues. 5'RACE with 10-nucleotide random UMIs generated the cDNA. TCRdb fed the 5' RACE reads into MiXCR, producing one record per CDR3 protein. Of about 92,000 distinct CDR3 sequences listed, roughly 3.5% are singletons. Source material was 2 million unsorted PBMCs, stored at -80 °C in RNAlater. The sample comprised PBMCs. The receptor comes from a woman aged 45-65 years with multiple sclerosis. The gene calls are TRBV15 and TRBJ2-1; no firm D call. The CDR3 loop is CATSRAGNEQFF. As DNA, the CDR3 is TGTGCCACCAGCAGAGCAGGAAATGAGCAGTTCTTC.